The rows below give T cell receptor beta chains drawn from one sample of a study of breast tumors, draining lymph nodes, adjacent tissues. Via MiXCR, TCRdb re-called the multiplex PCR reads, giving one row per CDR3 protein. This table holds roughly 130,000 distinct CDR3 sequences, about 20% found once. The sample comprised axillary lymph node tissue. All receptors come from a female donor with breast cancer. Some clones in this sample may be carry-over from other donors' samples. Both conserved end residues are part of each CDR3. The D gene is left open where the match is weak. Size values are once, few and many counts, or a class for expanded clones, and some rows have none.

clone size	V gene	D gene	J gene	CDR3 protein	CDR3 DNA
many	TRBV25-1	NA	TRBJ1-4	CASSESGEAGEKLFF	TGTGCCAGCAGTGAATCCGGGGAAGCTGGTGAAAAACTGTTTTTT
NA	TRBV6-1	NA	TRBJ2-1	CASIGRGACNEQSF	TGTGCCAGCATCGGAAGGGGGGCCTGCAATGAGCAGTCCTTC
few	TRBV28	NA	TRBJ2-3	CASSFARGSVSRDTQYF	TGTGCCAGCAGTTTTGCCAGGGGAAGTGTTTCTAGAGATACGCAGTATTTT
many	TRBV19	NA	TRBJ1-6	CASSIGDIHNSPLHF	TGTGCCAGTAGTATCGGGGACATACATAATTCACCCCTCCACTTT
NA	TRBV5-6	NA	TRBJ2-4	CASSLAGLAKNIQYF	TGTGCCAGCAGCTTGGCCGGTTTAGCCAAAAACATTCAGTACTTC
NA	TRBV30	NA	TRBJ2-3	CAWSNLALSTDTQYF	TGTGCCTGGAGTAATCTAGCGCTTAGCACAGATACGCAGTATTTT
many	TRBV6-1	TRBD1	TRBJ2-7	CASIFGGTGGLEQYF	TGTGCCAGCATTTTCGGCGGGACAGGGGGCCTCGAGCAGTACTTC
NA	TRBV9	TRBD2	TRBJ2-1	CASSVRGGGSYNEQFF	TGTGCCAGCAGCGTACGCGGGGGGGGCTCCTACAATGAGCAGTTCTTC
few	TRBV5-4	TRBD2	TRBJ2-1	CASTPGRGGRHPQFF	TGTGCCAGCACCCCCGGACGGGGCGGGAGGCACCCGCAGTTCTTC
many	TRBV20-1	NA	TRBJ2-7	CSAHQTVGFSYEQYF	TGCAGTGCCCACCAGACAGTAGGCTTCTCCTACGAGCAGTACTTC
many	TRBV10-3	TRBD2	TRBJ2-1	CAIQGRGGRDNEQFF	TGTGCCATCCAAGGACGGGGCGGGAGGGATAATGAGCAGTTCTTC
many	TRBV6-5	NA	TRBJ1-6	CASSYQVHGYNSPLHF	TGTGCCAGCAGTTACCAGGTCCATGGGTATAATTCACCCCTCCACTTT
many	TRBV28	TRBD2	TRBJ2-7	CASSQAGGPFYEQYF	TGTGCCAGCAGTCAAGCGGGAGGGCCATTCTACGAGCAGTACTTC
many	TRBV11-1	TRBD2	TRBJ2-1	CASSLALSGYHNEQFF	TGTGCCAGCAGCTTAGCGCTTAGCGGGTACCACAATGAGCAGTTCTTC
many	TRBV5-1	NA	TRBJ1-4	CASSRQATNNEKLFF	TGCGCCAGCAGCCGTCAGGCAACTAATAATGAAAAACTGTTTTTT
few	TRBV3-1	NA	TRBJ2-3	CASSPRTPSRGTDTQYF	TGTGCCAGCAGCCCCAGGACCCCCTCAAGGGGCACAGATACGCAGTATTTT
few	TRBV2	TRBD1	TRBJ1-1	CASSDVGQGNTEAFF	TGTGCCAGCAGTGATGTCGGACAGGGGAACACTGAAGCTTTCTTT
many	TRBV7-3	NA	TRBJ2-7	CASSLRGGTGNYEQYF	TGTGCCAGCAGCTTAAGGGGGGGGACAGGCAACTACGAGCAGTACTTC
many	TRBV2	TRBD1	TRBJ1-2	CASSERTGLHGYTF	TGTGCCAGCAGTGAACGGACAGGTTTACATGGCTACACCTTC
many	TRBV24-1	TRBD1	TRBJ2-7	CATSDRSAGTGSYEQYF	TGTGCCACCAGTGACCGCAGTGCCGGGACAGGGAGCTACGAGCAGTACTTC
NA	TRBV18	NA	TRBJ1-5	CASSPNNLGVGQPQHF	TGTGCCAGCTCACCCAATAACCTAGGAGTCGGACAGCCCCAGCATTTT
NA	TRBV7-3	NA	TRBJ1-1	CASSLTLTSEAFF	TGTGCCAGCAGCTTAACGTTGACTTCTGAAGCTTTCTTT
many	TRBV9	TRBD2	TRBJ2-3	CASSVVTSGTDTQYF	TGTGCCAGCAGCGTAGTTACTAGCGGCACAGATACGCAGTATTTT
many	TRBV6-1	NA	TRBJ2-7	CASSEDSPLSSYEQYF	TGTGCCAGCAGTGAAGACTCGCCCCTCAGCTCCTACGAGCAGTACTTC
few	TRBV12-3/TRBV12-4	TRBD2	TRBJ2-3	CASSLLGLAGGSRTDTQYF	TGTGCCAGCAGTTTATTGGGACTAGCGGGGGGGTCTCGCACAGATACGCAGTATTTT
many	TRBV10-3	TRBD2	TRBJ2-1	CAISAGLAGDNEQFF	TGTGCCATCAGCGCGGGACTAGCGGGAGACAATGAGCAGTTCTTC
many	TRBV7-9	NA	TRBJ2-7	CASRRGPQEYYEQYF	TGTGCCAGCAGACGAGGGCCCCAAGAATACTACGAGCAGTACTTC
many	TRBV6-5	NA	TRBJ2-7	CASRMASSYEQYF	TGTGCCAGCAGAATGGCCAGCTCCTACGAGCAGTACTTC
many	TRBV20-1	TRBD2	TRBJ2-3	CSARGGGAGGSTDTQYF	TGCAGTGCTAGAGGAGGCGGCGCGGGAGGGAGCACAGATACGCAGTATTTT
NA	TRBV28	TRBD2	TRBJ2-1	CASSSPAGGLNEQFF	TGTGCCAGCAGTTCCCCAGCGGGAGGCCTTAATGAGCAGTTCTTC